Presented here are 22 T cell receptor beta chains from one specimen sequenced in a study of blood T cells in healthy people across ages. Through a sample-barcoded 5' primer and a J-beta primer mix, a second PCR was run for about 6 to 11 cycles. TCRdb used MiXCR to reprocess the 5' RACE reads, holding one entry per CDR3 protein. The sample consists of 1.5 million to 2 million distinct CDR3 sequences, about two fifths of them appearing once. The sequencing sample was made of blood. The receptor source for this set is a human donor in good health.

The chain joins TRBV12-3 or TRBV12-4 to TRBJ1-2; D not resolved. The CDR3 contains 17 residues. V gave up 1 base and J gave up 4 bases, with 19 bases separating them. In DNA form, the CDR3 reads TGTGCCAGCAGTTTAGGGCCACCAGACACCTCGGCCTATGGCTACACCTTC. It is translated as CASSLGPPDTSAYGYTF.

The V gene is TRBV27, the J gene TRBJ1-4; D is uncertain. The CDR3 is 15 residues long. With 5 bases removed from V and 0 bases from J, the gap between germline ends came to 10 bases. Germline CDR1 is MNHEY and CDR2 is SMNVEV (reference sequence). The CDR3 loop reads CASSMNPTTNEKLFF. In DNA form, the CDR3 reads TGTGCCAGCAGTATGAACCCGACAACTAATGAAAAACTGTTTTTT.

This clonotype was counted a few times. The chain joins TRBV12-3 or TRBV12-4 to TRBJ1-6; weak D call: TRBD1 (6 bases). CDR3 length: 16 residues. Trimming removed 6 bases from V and 10 bases from J, with 22 bases in between. CDR3 bases: TGTGCCAGCAGGCAAAGGGGGGGCCAGTCGGGGTCACCCCTCCACTTT. This encodes CASRQRGGQSGSPLHF.

V gene TRBV5-6 combines with J gene TRBJ2-7, with D hard to call. Germline CDR1 SGHDT, CDR2 YYEEEE. The CDR3 has 15 amino acids. Trimming left V 0 bases short and J 0 bases short, with 10 bases between. The CDR3 is CASSLGLYSSYEQYF. The CDR3 DNA follows: TGTGCCAGCAGCTTGGGACTTTACAGCTCCTACGAGCAGTACTTC.

In DNA, the CDR3 is TGTGCCAGCAGTGACCGGGGTGGGGAGCGGTACTTC. It codes for CASSDRGGERYF. The rearrangement joins TRBV3-1 to TRBJ2-4, with D possibly matching TRBD2 (5 bases). Trimming removed 6 bases at V and 15 bases at J, with 18 bases between. Per the germline V gene, CDR1 is LGHDT and CDR2 is YNNKEL (reference sequence). This CDR3 has 12 amino acids. Looking up the rest from reference TRBV3-1 and TRBJ2-4 gives the full variable domain: DTAVSQTPKYLVTQMGNDKSIKCEQNLGHDTMYWYKQDSKKFLKIMFSYNNKELIINETVPNRFSPKSPDKAHLNLHINSLELGDSAVYFCASSDRGGERYFGAGTRLSVL.

V and J are TRBV2 and TRBJ1-2; D ambiguous. The ends were cut back, 4 bases at V and 4 bases at J, with 10 bases in the middle. CDR1 SNHLY and CDR2 FYNNEI come from the germline V gene. This CDR3 contains 13 residues. The CDR3, as DNA: TGTGCCAGCAGTGTCGAGGCGCCCTATGGCTACACCTTC. Protein sequence: CASSVEAPYGYTF.

Notes on this clonotype: Relative to the germline gene, one junction end is altered; a read error may explain this. The chain recombines TRBV4-1 with TRBJ1-5; D unclear. Germline CDR1 MGHRA, CDR2 YSYEKL. CDR3 length: 15 amino acids. CDR3 nucleotides: TGCGCCAGCAGCCTGACTGACGGTAGCAATCGGCCCCAGCATTTT. Its translation: CASSLTDGSNRPQHF.

This clonotype was detected only a few times. The rearrangement uses TRBV21-1 and TRBJ1-5; the table's D call, TRBD1, was not checked against the DNA. TRBV21-1 is annotated as a pseudogene. The CDR3 length is 16 residues. CDR3: CASSKADREANQPQHF. CDR3 DNA: TGTGCCAGCAGCAAAGCCGACAGGGAGGCCAATCAGCCCCAGCATTTT.

The table lists this clonotype with a count of one. One end of the junction does not line up with germline, which may come from a read error. The V gene is TRBV13, the J gene TRBJ2-7, with a tentative D call TRBD2 (6 bases). CDR3 length: 15 residues. Germline CDR1 is PRHDT and CDR2 is FYEKMQ (reference sequence). CDR3 loop: CAGSSEGGDSYEQYF. DNA of the CDR3: TGTGCCGGCAGCTCGGAGGGCGGAGACTCCTACGAGCAGTACTTC. Full variable domain (remainder filled in from reference TRBV13 and TRBJ2-7): AAGVIQSPRHLIKEKRETATLKCYPIPRHDTVYWYQQGPGQDPQFLISFYEKMQSDKGSIPDRFSAQQFSDYHSELNMSSLELGDSALYFCAGSSEGGDSYEQYFGPGTRLTVT.

The CDR3 region has the DNA TGTGCCAGCAGCGCCAGGGGTGGGGAGCAGTACTTC. Residues: CASSARGGEQYF. The genes are TRBV9 and TRBJ2-7; D possibly corresponds to TRBD1 (6 bases). The CDR3 extends over 12 amino acids. V was shortened by 3 bases and J by 7 bases, with 11 bases between the two germline ends. CDR1 and CDR2 (germline): SGDLS, YYNGEE.

This clonotype was counted a few times. V gene TRBV7-3 combines with J gene TRBJ2-7, with D unclear. V shed 2 bases and J shed 0 bases, with 8 bases lying between them. The CDR3 is 14 residues long. Germline CDR1 and CDR2: SGHTA and FQGTGA. The DNA of the CDR3 is TGTGCCAGCAGCTTATCCGCAAACTCCTACGAGCAGTACTTC. Translated, it gives CASSLSANSYEQYF. Supplemented by reference TRBV7-3 and TRBJ2-7, the full variable domain reads GAGVSQTPSNKVTEKGKYVELRCDPISGHTALYWYRQSLGQGPEFLIYFQGTGAADDSGLPNDRFFAVRPEGSVSTLKIQRTERGDSAVYLCASSLSANSYEQYFGPGTRLTVT.

The rearrangement links TRBV29-1 to TRBJ2-7; D unresolved. The DNA matches TRBJ2-1 better at its end, which makes the J call doubtful. The CDR3 covers 11 residues. CDR1 is SQVTM, CDR2 ANQGSEA, per germline. CDR3 amino acids: CSVAHNYEQFF. The CDR3 DNA reads as TGCAGCGTTGCGCACAACTACGAGCAGTTCTTC.

V is TRBV6-2 or TRBV6-3 and J is TRBJ2-2; D remains ambiguous. This CDR3 region has 16 residues. Trimming cost V 0 bases and J 4 bases, with 12 bases left between them. Germline V CDR1 and CDR2: MNHEY, SVGEGT. Here the CDR3 DNA reads TGTGCCAGCAGTTACTCAAAATCGGATTTCACCGGGGAGCTGTTTTTT. This sequence encodes CASSYSKSDFTGELFF.

As DNA, the CDR3 is TGTGCCAGCAGCTCCAACAGGGGGCCCACTGAAGCTTTCTTT. It codes for CASSSNRGPTEAFF. The V call is TRBV7-3, the J call TRBJ1-1, with 9 bases lining up with TRBD1. The germline V gene has CDR1 SGHTA and CDR2 FQGTGA. Trimming took 4 bases from V and 4 from J; bases not matched to a gene: 4. The CDR3 extends over 14 amino acids.

This chain links TRBV27 with TRBJ1-2; D remains unclear. This CDR3 contains 13 residues. CDR1 is MNHEY, CDR2 SMNVEV, per germline (reference sequence). V gave up 3 bases and J gave up 4 bases, with 9 bases separating them. CDR3 bases: TGTGCCAGCAGTTTCTCAGACGGCTATGGCTACACCTTC. It specifies CASSFSDGYGYTF.

There are a few counts of this clonotype. V and J are TRBV18 and TRBJ2-1, with D perhaps TRBD2 (6 bases). Germline assignment: CDR1 KGHSH and CDR2 LQKENI. Trimming shortened V by 3 bases and J by 1 base, and 16 bases separated the two germline ends. The CDR3 contains 17 residues. The CDR3 nucleotides read TGTGCCAGCTCACCGGGATGGAGGGATAGTTCCTACAATGAGCAGTTCTTC. It codes for CASSPGWRDSSYNEQFF.

The chain joins TRBV7-9 to TRBJ1-2; TRBD1 matches at 12 bases. Germline V gene lookup returns CDR1 SEHNR and CDR2 FQNEAQ (reference sequence). The CDR3 is made up of 16 amino acids. Trimming took 4 bases from V and 4 from J; bases not matched to a gene: 7. The CDR3 DNA follows: TGTGCCAGCAGCTCACCGGGACAGGGGGCTTTCTATGGCTACACCTTC. This codes for CASSSPGQGAFYGYTF.

The J gene is TRBJ2-5, the V gene TRBV24-1; TRBD2 agrees at 8 bases. The J call is uncertain, as TRBJ2-7 better fits the DNA end. Germline V gene lookup returns CDR1 KGHDR and CDR2 SFDVKD. The CDR3 contains 13 residues. CDR3: CATSGRGGYEQYF. The CDR3 nucleotides are TGTGCCACCAGTGGACGGGGGGGCTACGAGCAGTACTTC.

The chain links TRBV6-5 to TRBJ2-7; a possible D gene is TRBD2 (6 bases). Germline CDR1 is MNHEY and CDR2 is SVGAGI. Trimming took off 5 bases at V and 0 bases at J, with 14 bases between the two ends. The CDR3 is 15 amino acids. The CDR3 reads CASSRGDPRSYEQYF. CDR3 DNA: TGTGCCAGCAGTCGCGGGGACCCCCGCTCCTACGAGCAGTACTTC.

Only one count was recorded for this clonotype. The rearrangement links TRBV7-9 to TRBJ1-1; a weak D match, TRBD1 (6 bases). CDR3 length: 15 amino acids. Trimming took 4 bases from V and 6 from J, leaving 18 bases between them. The germline gives CDR1 SEHNR, CDR2 FQNEAQ (reference sequence). The CDR3 DNA reads as TGTGCCAGCAGCTCCATCGGGGGCAGGAAGGCTGAAGCTTTCTTT. This encodes CASSSIGGRKAEAFF.

This sequence joins TRBV13 and TRBJ2-3, with D possibly TRBD2 on 5 matching bases. Germline CDR1 is PRHDT and CDR2 is FYEKMQ (reference sequence). The CDR3 runs 15 residues. The V end was cut by 0 bases, the J end by 4 bases, with 11 bases between. CDR3 sequence reads: CASSLGLSRADTQYF. The CDR3 region has the DNA TGTGCCAGCAGCTTAGGCTTGTCGAGGGCAGATACGCAGTATTTT.

The chain couples TRBV20-1 to TRBJ2-1; 10 nucleotides align to TRBD1. The CDR3 has 15 residues. Germline CDR1 reads DFQATT; CDR2 reads SNEGSKA (reference sequence). J gave up 5 bases and V 5 bases, and 9 bases lay outside the gene matches. CDR3: CSAYPGDRGDNEQFF. The CDR3, as DNA: TGCAGTGCTTACCCTGGGGACAGGGGAGACAATGAGCAGTTCTTC.